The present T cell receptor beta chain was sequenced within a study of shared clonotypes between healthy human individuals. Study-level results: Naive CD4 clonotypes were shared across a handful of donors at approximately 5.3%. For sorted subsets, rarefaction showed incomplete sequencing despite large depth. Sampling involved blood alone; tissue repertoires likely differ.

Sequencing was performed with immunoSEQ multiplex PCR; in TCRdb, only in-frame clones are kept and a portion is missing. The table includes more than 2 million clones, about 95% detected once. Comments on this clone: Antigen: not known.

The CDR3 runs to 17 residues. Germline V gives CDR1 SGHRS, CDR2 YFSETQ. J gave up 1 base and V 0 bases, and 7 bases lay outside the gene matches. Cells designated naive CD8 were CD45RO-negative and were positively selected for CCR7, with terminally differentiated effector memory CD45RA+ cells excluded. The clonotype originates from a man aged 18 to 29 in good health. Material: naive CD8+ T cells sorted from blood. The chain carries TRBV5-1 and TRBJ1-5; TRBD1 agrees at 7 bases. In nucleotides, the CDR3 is TGCGCCAGCAGCTTGGACGGGAACAGGGGAAGCAATCAGCCCCAGCATTTT. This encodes CASSLDGNRGSNQPQHF.